This TCR beta chain was captured by sequencing in a study of T cells after yellow fever vaccination. Study context: Researchers used SMART-Seq v4 Ultra Low Input to prepare fractions that had low cell numbers. Whole-study findings and limits: The secondary response was weaker, and its peak arrived faster, on day 5 versus 15. Re-detected after boosting: most primary clones, around 97% of CD4 and about 85% of CD8.

The CDR3 consists of 14 residues. Trimming at V came to 6 bases and at J to 4 bases, leaving 3 bases not matched to a gene. TCR cDNA, made by 5'RACE template switching, carried an added universal primer site and UMIs. TCRdb recomputed calls from the 5' RACE reads with MiXCR, one row per CDR3 protein. The sample includes some 420,000 distinct CDR3 sequences, around 20% of them seen just once. The table lists this clonotype with a few counts. Its target is unknown. This clonotype originated in a man aged 18 to 30 who received the YFV17D yellow fever vaccine. The J gene is TRBJ2-2, the V gene TRBV12-3 or TRBV12-4; 9 positions agree with TRBD2. Here the sequenced sample was PBMCs, taken before the yellow fever booster vaccination. The CDR3 is CASRRTSATGELFF. The CDR3 DNA sequence: TGTGCCAGCAGGAGGACTAGCGCCACCGGGGAGCTGTTTTTT.